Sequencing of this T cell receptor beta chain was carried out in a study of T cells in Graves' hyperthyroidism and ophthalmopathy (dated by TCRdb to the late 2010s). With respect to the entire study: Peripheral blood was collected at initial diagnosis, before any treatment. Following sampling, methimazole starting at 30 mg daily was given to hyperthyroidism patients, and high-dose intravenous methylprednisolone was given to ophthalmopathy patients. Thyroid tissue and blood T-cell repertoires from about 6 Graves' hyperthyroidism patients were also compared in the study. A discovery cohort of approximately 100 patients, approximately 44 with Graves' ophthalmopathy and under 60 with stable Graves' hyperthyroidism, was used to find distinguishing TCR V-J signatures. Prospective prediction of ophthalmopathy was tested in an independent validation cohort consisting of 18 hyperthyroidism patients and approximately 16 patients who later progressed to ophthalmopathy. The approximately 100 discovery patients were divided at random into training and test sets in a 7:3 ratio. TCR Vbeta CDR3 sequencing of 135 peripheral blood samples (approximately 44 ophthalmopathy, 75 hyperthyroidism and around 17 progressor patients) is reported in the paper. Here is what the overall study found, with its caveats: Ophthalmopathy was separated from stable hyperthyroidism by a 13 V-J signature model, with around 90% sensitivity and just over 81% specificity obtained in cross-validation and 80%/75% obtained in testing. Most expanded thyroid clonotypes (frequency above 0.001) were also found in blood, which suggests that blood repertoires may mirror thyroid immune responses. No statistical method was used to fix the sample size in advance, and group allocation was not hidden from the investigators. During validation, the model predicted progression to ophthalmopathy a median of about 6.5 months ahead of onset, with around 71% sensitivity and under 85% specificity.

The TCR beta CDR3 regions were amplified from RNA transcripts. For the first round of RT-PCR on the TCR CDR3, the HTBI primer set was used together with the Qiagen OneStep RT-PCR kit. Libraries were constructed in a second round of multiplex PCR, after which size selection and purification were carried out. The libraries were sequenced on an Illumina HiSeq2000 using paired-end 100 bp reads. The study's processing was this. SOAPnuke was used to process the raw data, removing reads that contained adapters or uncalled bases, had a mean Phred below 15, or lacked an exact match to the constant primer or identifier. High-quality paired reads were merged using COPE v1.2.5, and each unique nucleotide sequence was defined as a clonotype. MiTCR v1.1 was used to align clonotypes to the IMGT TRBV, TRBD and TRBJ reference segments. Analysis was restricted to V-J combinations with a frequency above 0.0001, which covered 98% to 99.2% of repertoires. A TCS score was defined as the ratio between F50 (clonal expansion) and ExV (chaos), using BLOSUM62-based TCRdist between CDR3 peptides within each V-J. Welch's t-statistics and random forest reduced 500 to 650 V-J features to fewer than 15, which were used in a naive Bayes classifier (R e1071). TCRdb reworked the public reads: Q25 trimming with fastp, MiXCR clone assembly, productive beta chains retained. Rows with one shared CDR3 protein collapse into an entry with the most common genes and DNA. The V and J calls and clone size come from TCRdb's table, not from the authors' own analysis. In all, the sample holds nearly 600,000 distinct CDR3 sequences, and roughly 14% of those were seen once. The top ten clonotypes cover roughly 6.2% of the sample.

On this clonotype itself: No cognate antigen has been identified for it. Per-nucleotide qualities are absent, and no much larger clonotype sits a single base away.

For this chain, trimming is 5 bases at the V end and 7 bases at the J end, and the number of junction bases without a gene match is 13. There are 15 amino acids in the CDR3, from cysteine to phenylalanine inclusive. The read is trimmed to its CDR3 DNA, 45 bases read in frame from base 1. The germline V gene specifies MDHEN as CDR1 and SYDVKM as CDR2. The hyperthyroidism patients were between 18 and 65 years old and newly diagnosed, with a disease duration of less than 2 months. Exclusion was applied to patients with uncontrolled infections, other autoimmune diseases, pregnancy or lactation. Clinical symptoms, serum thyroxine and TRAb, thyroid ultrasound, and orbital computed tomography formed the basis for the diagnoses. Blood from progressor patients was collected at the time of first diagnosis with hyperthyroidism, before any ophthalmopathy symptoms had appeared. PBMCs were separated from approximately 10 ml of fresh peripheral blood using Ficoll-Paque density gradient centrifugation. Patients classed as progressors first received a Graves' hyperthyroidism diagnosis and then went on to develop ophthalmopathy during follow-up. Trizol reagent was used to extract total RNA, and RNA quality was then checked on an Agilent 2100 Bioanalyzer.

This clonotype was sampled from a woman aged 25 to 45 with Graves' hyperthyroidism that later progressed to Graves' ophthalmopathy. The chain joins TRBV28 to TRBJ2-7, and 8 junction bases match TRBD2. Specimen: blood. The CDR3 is CASSHGGAMTREQYF. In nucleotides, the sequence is TGTGCCAGCAGTCACGGGGGGGCTATGACGCGGGAGCAGTACTTC. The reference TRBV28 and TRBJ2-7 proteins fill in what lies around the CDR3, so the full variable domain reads DVKVTQSSRYLVKRTGEKVFLECVQDMDHENMFWYRQDPGLGLRLIYFSYDVKMKEKGDIPEGYSVSREKKERFSLILESASTNQTSMYLCASSHGGAMTREQYFGPGTRLTVT.